By share, the clone carrying this T cell receptor beta chain counts as medium-sized (0.01 to 0.1%). The antigen remains unidentified. The data belong to a study of vaccination and CD4 T cells after COVID-19. The CDR3 length is 15 residues. Per germline, CDR1 SEHNR and CDR2 FQNEAQ (reference sequence). The junction had 10 bases not matched to a gene; V was cut back by 5 bases and J by 4 bases. Treatment: approximately nine-day PBMC culture with coronavirus spike peptide pools or control peptides (ViraFEST assay). Every positive PCR date fell between March and December 2020, earlier than the US Alpha, Beta and Delta variants. The authors cultured roughly 1.9 million PBMCs per well with about 10 IU/ml IL-2 and about 10 ug/ml peptide pools. The Oncomine TCR Beta short-read assay was applied to DNA of cultured CD4+ T cells. TCRdb processed the PCR reads anew with MiXCR; each CDR3 protein has one entry. The sample includes about 20,000 distinct CDR3 sequences, around 30% of them seen just once.

The receptor was derived from a human donor with COVID-19. The rearrangement links TRBV7-9 to TRBJ1-2, with TRBD1 matching 7 bases. Sequenced material: cultured CD4+ T cells from blood. As DNA, the CDR3 is TGTGCCAGCAGCCAGGTTACAGGGGATTTCTATGGCTACACCTTC. The encoded protein is CASSQVTGDFYGYTF.